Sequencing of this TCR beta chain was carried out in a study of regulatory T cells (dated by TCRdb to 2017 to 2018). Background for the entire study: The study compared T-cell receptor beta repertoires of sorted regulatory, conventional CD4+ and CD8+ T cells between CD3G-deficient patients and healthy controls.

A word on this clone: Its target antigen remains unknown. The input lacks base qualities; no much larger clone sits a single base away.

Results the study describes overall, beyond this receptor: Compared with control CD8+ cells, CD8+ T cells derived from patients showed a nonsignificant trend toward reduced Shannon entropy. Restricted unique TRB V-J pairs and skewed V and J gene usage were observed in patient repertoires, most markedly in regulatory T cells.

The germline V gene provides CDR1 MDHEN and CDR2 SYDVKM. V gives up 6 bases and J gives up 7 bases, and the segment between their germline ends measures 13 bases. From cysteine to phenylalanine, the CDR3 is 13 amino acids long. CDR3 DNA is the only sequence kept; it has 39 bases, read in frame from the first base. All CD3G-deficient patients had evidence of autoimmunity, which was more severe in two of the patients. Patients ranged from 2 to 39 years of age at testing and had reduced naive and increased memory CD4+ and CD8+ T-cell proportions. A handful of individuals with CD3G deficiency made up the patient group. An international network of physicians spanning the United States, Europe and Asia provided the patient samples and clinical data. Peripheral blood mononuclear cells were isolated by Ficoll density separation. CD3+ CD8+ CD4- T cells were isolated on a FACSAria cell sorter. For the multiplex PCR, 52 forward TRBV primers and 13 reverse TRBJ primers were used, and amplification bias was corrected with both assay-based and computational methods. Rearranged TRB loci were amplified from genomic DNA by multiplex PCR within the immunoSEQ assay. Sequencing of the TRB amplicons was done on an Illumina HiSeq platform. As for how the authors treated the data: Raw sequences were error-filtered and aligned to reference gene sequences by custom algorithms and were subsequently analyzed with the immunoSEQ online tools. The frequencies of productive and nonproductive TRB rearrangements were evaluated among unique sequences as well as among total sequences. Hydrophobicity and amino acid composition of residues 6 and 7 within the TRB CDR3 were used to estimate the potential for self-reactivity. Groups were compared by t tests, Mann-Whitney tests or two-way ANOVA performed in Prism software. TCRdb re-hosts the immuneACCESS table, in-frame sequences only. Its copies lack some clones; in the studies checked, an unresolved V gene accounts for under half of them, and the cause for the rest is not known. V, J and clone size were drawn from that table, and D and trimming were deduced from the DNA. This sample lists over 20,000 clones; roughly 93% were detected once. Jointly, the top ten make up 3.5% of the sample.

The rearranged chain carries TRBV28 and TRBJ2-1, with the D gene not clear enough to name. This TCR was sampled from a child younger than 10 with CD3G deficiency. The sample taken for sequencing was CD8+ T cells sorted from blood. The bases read TGTGCCAGCAGCAGTTGGGTTCAAAATGAGCAGTTCTTC. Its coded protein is CASSSWVQNEQFF.